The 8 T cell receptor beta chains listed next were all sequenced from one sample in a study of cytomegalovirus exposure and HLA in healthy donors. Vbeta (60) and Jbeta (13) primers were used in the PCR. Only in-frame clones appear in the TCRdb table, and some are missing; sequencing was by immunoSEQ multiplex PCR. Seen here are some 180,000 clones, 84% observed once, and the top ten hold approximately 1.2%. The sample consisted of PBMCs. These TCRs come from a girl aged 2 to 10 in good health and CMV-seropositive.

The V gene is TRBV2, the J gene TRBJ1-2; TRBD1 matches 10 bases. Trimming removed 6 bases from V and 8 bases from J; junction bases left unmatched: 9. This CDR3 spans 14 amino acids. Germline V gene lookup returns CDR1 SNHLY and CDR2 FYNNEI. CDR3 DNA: TGTGCCAGCAGGGGGGACAGGGGAGTTCGGGGCTACACCTTC. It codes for CASRGDRGVRGYTF.

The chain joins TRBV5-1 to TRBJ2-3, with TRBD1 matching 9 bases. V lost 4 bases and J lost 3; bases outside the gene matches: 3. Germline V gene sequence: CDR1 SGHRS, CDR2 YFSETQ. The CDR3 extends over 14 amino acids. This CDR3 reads CASSVGQGTDTQYF. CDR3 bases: TGCGCCAGCAGCGTAGGACAGGGGACAGATACGCAGTATTTT.

The CDR3 reads CASSSSPGQGAHGYTF. CDR3 DNA: TGTGCCAGTAGTTCGTCCCCGGGACAGGGGGCCCATGGCTACACCTTC. This chain connects TRBV19 to TRBJ1-2; TRBD1 matches at 12 bases. There are 16 residues in the CDR3. Germline trimming cut 5 bases from V and 6 bases from J; bases unmatched to any gene: 10. The germline gives CDR1 LNHDA, CDR2 SQIVND (reference sequence).

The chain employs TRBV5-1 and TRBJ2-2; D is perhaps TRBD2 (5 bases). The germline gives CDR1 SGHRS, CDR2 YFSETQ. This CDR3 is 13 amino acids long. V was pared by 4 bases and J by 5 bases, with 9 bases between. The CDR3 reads CASSATGTGELFF. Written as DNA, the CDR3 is TGCGCCAGCAGCGCTACGGGGACCGGGGAGCTGTTTTTT.

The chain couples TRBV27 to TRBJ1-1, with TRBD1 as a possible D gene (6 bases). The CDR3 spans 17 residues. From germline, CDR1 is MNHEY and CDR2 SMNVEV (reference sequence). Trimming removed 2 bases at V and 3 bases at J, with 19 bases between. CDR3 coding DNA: TGTGCCAGCAGTTTACAGTATACAGGGATAGGAGACACTGAAGCTTTCTTT. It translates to CASSLQYTGIGDTEAFF.

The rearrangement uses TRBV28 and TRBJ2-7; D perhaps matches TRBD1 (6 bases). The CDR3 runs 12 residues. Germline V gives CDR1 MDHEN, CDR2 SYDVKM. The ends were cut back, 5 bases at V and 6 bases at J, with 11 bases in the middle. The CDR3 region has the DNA TGTGCCAGCAGTGCCTTAGGGGGCGAGCAGTACTTC. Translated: CASSALGGEQYF.

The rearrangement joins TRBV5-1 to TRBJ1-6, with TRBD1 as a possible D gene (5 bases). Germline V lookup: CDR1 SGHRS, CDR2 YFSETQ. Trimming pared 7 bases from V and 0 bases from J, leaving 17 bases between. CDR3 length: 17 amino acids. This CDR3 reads CASGTGLPSSYNSPLHF. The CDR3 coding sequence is TGCGCCAGCGGCACGGGACTCCCGAGCTCCTATAATTCACCCCTCCACTTT.

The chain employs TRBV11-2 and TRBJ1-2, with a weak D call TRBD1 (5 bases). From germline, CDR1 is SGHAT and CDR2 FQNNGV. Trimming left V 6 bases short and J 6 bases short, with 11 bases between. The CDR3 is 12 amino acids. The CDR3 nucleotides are TGTGCCAGCAGTTATTCGGGGGATGGCTACACCTTC. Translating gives CASSYSGDGYTF.